This passage covers 8 T cell receptor beta chains from one sample sequenced in a study of ipilimumab plus nivolumab after autologous stem cell transplantation. Produced via immunoSEQ multiplex PCR; TCRdb's table is partial and in-frame only. This sample has 13,000 to 15,000 clones; approximately 74% occur once, and the top ten carry about 10%. The sample consisted of PBMCs, taken in a trial of ipilimumab plus nivolumab as post-transplant consolidation. These receptor sequences come from a male donor with primary mediastinal lymphoma.

V usage is TRBV6-5 and J usage is TRBJ2-3; 10 positions agree with TRBD1. The CDR3 has 14 residues. Germline CDR1 and CDR2: MNHEY and SVGAGI. J was trimmed by 7 bases and V by 6 bases; bases with no gene match: 7. CDR3 residues: CASSRTGGTHTQYF. CDR3 bases: TGTGCCAGCAGCAGGACAGGGGGAACCCATACGCAGTATTTT.

This clone has a single count. The chain is built from TRBV28 and TRBJ1-6; D gene uncertain. Germline lookup yields CDR1 MDHEN and CDR2 SYDVKM. CDR3 length equals 16 residues. The V end lost 2 bases, the J end lost 5 bases, and 13 bases lay between the germline ends. Written as DNA, the CDR3 is TGTGCCAGCAGTTTACGGTACAGAAGGAATAATTCACCCCTCCACTTT. This gives the protein CASSLRYRRNNSPLHF.

V gene TRBV18 combines with J gene TRBJ2-2; D gene unclear. V dropped 5 bases and J dropped 1 base, with 11 bases sitting between them. The CDR3 sequence is 15 residues long. Germline V CDR1 and CDR2: KGHSH, LQKENI. CDR3 residues: CASSSFGGNTGELFF. DNA of the CDR3: TGTGCCAGCTCAAGCTTTGGCGGGAACACCGGGGAGCTGTTTTTT.

This clone has just a few counts. V and J are TRBV28 and TRBJ2-1; 7 bases agree with TRBD1. This CDR3 comprises 15 residues. Germline lookup yields CDR1 MDHEN and CDR2 SYDVKM. The V segment lost 2 bases and the J segment 7 bases; nucleotides outside the gene matches: 8. CDR3 nucleotides: TGTGCCAGCAGTTTAGAAGAGAACAGGGGAAATGAGCAGTTCTTC. The encoded protein is CASSLEENRGNEQFF.

This clone has only a few counts. V is TRBV23-1 and J is TRBJ2-7, with D unresolved. TRBV23-1 is an open reading frame whose function is uncertain. V was trimmed by 6 bases and J by 0 bases, leaving 18 bases between them. This CDR3 has 16 residues. This CDR3 is CASRQLKQGCSYEQYF. Here the CDR3 DNA reads TGCGCCAGCAGGCAACTTAAACAAGGTTGCTCCTACGAGCAGTACTTC.

This clone has a single count. The chain's CDR3 is CASSQPPAGAPEQYF. The CDR3, as DNA: TGTGCCAGTAGTCAGCCCCCAGCGGGGGCTCCCGAGCAGTACTTC. V is TRBV19 and J is TRBJ2-7, with 8 nucleotides matching TRBD2. The CDR3 is made up of 15 amino acids. With 5 bases clipped from V and 6 bases from J, the junction kept 12 bases outside the gene matches. The germline gives CDR1 LNHDA, CDR2 SQIVND (reference sequence).

By its share, this clone is medium-sized. CDR3 nucleotides: TGTGCCAGCAGCTCCCGGGACGACAATCAGCCCCAGCATTTT. It encodes CASSSRDDNQPQHF. The chain combines TRBV27 with TRBJ1-5; possible D gene TRBD1, 5 bases. V was cut by 6 bases and J by 3 bases, with 12 bases left in between. The CDR3 extends over 14 amino acids. Looked up from germline, CDR1 is MNHEY and CDR2 is SMNVEV (reference sequence).

This clone was detected once. This rearrangement joins TRBV5-1 to TRBJ2-1; TRBD1 matches at 8 bases. Looked up from germline, CDR1 is SGHRS and CDR2 is YFSETQ. V lost 3 bases, J lost 8 bases, and 10 bases stayed unmatched. The CDR3 spans 15 residues. In DNA form, the CDR3 reads TGCGCCAGCAGCTCGACAGGGGCCGCGCACGATGAGCAGTTCTTC. Protein: CASSSTGAAHDEQFF.